The 22 T cell receptor beta chains given below trace back to one sample, sequenced in a study of cytomegalovirus exposure and HLA in healthy donors. Amplification used 60 Vbeta primers and 13 Jbeta primers. This table comes from immunoSEQ multiplex PCR, and its TCRdb copy is limited to in-frame clones, with some not included. The sample gives 100,000 or so clones, roughly four fifths of which show up once; under 4.5% is in the top ten. Input material: PBMCs. The receptors originated from a man aged 35-49 years in good health and CMV-seronegative.

The chain has TRBV5-4 and TRBJ1-1; 7 bases fit TRBD1. With V trimmed by 6 bases and J by 2 bases, 7 bases remained unmatched. CDR1 is SGHNT, CDR2 YYREEE, per germline (reference sequence). The CDR3 loop spans 14 amino acids. As DNA, the CDR3 is TGTGCCAGCAACCTGGGACAGACAAACACTGAAGCTTTCTTT. Translated, it gives CASNLGQTNTEAFF.

V gene TRBV27 combines with J gene TRBJ1-2; maybe TRBD1 (5 bases). In germline, CDR1 is MNHEY, CDR2 SMNVEV (reference sequence). The V end lost 0 bases, the J end lost 8 bases, and 13 bases lay between the germline ends. The CDR3 length is 14 residues. The CDR3 region is CASSLSPGLVGYTF. CDR3 coding DNA: TGTGCCAGCAGTTTATCCCCAGGGCTAGTAGGCTACACCTTC.

The rearrangement links TRBV7-2 to TRBJ2-3, with D perhaps TRBD2 (6 bases). The CDR3 consists of 15 residues. Germline V gene data show CDR1 as SGHTA and CDR2 as FQGNSA. V was shortened by 4 bases and J by 3 bases, with 14 bases between the two germline ends. DNA for the CDR3: TGTGCCAGCAGCTACGGGCCGGGGAGGACAGATACGCAGTATTTT. Translated: CASSYGPGRTDTQYF.

CDR3 residues: CASSPGGGETQYF. For the CDR3, the DNA is TGTGCCAGCTCACCGGGAGGAGGCGAGACCCAGTACTTC. V usage is TRBV18 and J usage is TRBJ2-5, with D perhaps TRBD2 (6 bases). The CDR3 sequence is 13 residues long. From germline, CDR1 is KGHSH and CDR2 LQKENI. The V end was cut by 3 bases, the J end by 5 bases, with 10 bases between.

In regard to this clone: The conserved final phenylalanine or tryptophan is absent from the CDR3, which likely points to a read error. It is unclear where the CDR3 begins or ends on the DNA, so no DNA is shown, and the CDR3 is as TCRdb lists it. The V gene is TRBV6-6, the J gene TRBJ1-1. The germline CDR1 and CDR2 sequences are MNHNY and SVGAGI (reference sequence). A total of 14 residues make up the CDR3, ends included. CDR3 in amino acids: CASIKPGDYTEALV.

There are a few counts of this clone. This rearrangement joins TRBV2 to TRBJ1-1, with D perhaps TRBD1 (6 bases). The CDR3 consists of 14 residues. CDR1 and CDR2 (germline): SNHLY, FYNNEI. The ends were cut back, 3 bases at V and 4 bases at J, with 12 bases in the middle. CDR3 protein: CASSEVGAATEAFF. The CDR3 nucleotides read TGTGCCAGCAGTGAGGTGGGGGCTGCCACTGAAGCTTTCTTT. The full variable domain, rest sourced from reference TRBV2 and TRBJ1-1, is EPEVTQTPSHQVTQMGQEVILRCVPISNHLYFYWYRQILGQKVEFLVSFYNNEISEKSEIFDDQFSVERPDGSNFTLKIRSTKLEDSAMYFCASSEVGAATEAFFGQGTRLTVV.

This clone was counted between two and nine times. The J gene is TRBJ2-5, the V gene TRBV29-1, with D perhaps matching TRBD2 (7 bases). Germline-derived CDR1 and CDR2 are SQVTM and ANQGSEA. V gave up 8 bases and J gave up 8 bases, with 18 bases separating them. The CDR3 sequence is 12 residues long. CDR3 in DNA: TGCAGCTCTCGTATCGGGGGGCGTACCCAGTACTTC. Translated: CSSRIGGRTQYF.

The V and J genes are TRBV4-1 and TRBJ2-3, with D perhaps TRBD1 (5 bases). The CDR3 loop spans 15 amino acids. Trimming cost V 3 bases and J 8 bases, with 18 bases left between them. CDR1 is MGHRA and CDR2 is YSYEKL in the germline V gene. CDR3 sequence: CASSHKTGDEGTQYF. CDR3 in DNA: TGCGCCAGCAGCCATAAAACAGGAGACGAAGGTACGCAGTATTTT.

The genes are TRBV19 and TRBJ1-4; a possible D gene is TRBD1 (5 bases). V was trimmed by 6 bases and J by 6 bases, leaving 17 bases between them. The CDR3 is 15 amino acids. Germline lookup yields CDR1 LNHDA and CDR2 SQIVND (reference sequence). CDR3 DNA sequence: TGTGCCAGTAGCTCTTACAGGAGTCCTCATGAAAAACTGTTTTTT. As protein: CASSSYRSPHEKLFF.

The CDR3, as DNA: TGTGCCAGCAGCTCCCGGGACTTATACAATGAGCAGTTCTTC. It codes for CASSSRDLYNEQFF. The rearrangement uses TRBV5-6 and TRBJ2-1, with D possibly being TRBD2 (6 bases). From germline, CDR1 is SGHDT and CDR2 YYEEEE. The CDR3 is 14 amino acids. V was cut by 3 bases and J by 4 bases, with 11 bases left in between.

The chain combines TRBV6-5 with TRBJ1-2, with 7 positions matching TRBD1. Trimming at V came to 6 bases and at J to 0 bases, leaving 4 bases not matched to a gene. Germline V lookup: CDR1 MNHEY, CDR2 SVGAGI. This CDR3 spans 14 amino acids. The CDR3 is CASRRTGANYGYTF. In nucleotides, the CDR3 is TGTGCCAGCAGGCGGACAGGAGCTAACTATGGCTACACCTTC.

The J gene is TRBJ2-7, the V gene TRBV30; D is possibly TRBD2 (6 bases). V lost 3 bases, J lost 3 bases, and 6 bases lay in between. The germline V gene encodes CDR1 GTSNPN and CDR2 SVGIG (reference sequence). CDR3 size: 11 residues. CDR3 in DNA: TGTGCCTGGAGGGGAGGCTACGAGCAGTACTTC. Amino acid sequence: CAWRGGYEQYF.

This clone appeared a few times. The chain recombines TRBV19 with TRBJ1-1; D not certain. The CDR3 is made up of 14 amino acids. In germline, CDR1 is LNHDA, CDR2 SQIVND (reference sequence). Deletions cut 3 bases from V and 0 bases from J, with 8 bases between. CDR3 residues: CASSITGMNTEAFF. CDR3 nucleotide sequence: TGTGCCAGTAGTATTACGGGTATGAACACTGAAGCTTTCTTT.

As DNA, the CDR3 is TGCGCCAGCAGCTTCATCCTAGCGGGGAGTGAGACCCAGTACTTC. This gives the protein CASSFILAGSETQYF. This chain links TRBV5-1 with TRBJ2-5, with TRBD2 matching over 9 bases. This CDR3 is 15 amino acids long. Trimming at V came to 2 bases and at J to 5 bases, leaving 7 bases not matched to a gene. The germline gives CDR1 SGHRS, CDR2 YFSETQ.

This clone was counted between two and nine times. The chain combines TRBV5-6 with TRBJ1-2; TRBD1 is a possible D gene (6 bases). CDR3 length equals 14 residues. Germline V gene data show CDR1 as SGHDT and CDR2 as YYEEEE. V was pared by 1 base and J by 3 bases, with 10 bases between. CDR3 loop: CASSLYGGYYGYTF. Here the CDR3 DNA reads TGTGCCAGCAGCTTGTATGGGGGCTACTATGGCTACACCTTC.

V is TRBV6-5 and J is TRBJ2-7; no clear D. Trimming stripped 0 bases from V and 7 bases from J, with 10 bases between. The CDR3 is 13 residues long. Germline lookup yields CDR1 MNHEY and CDR2 SVGAGI. The CDR3 nucleotides read TGTGCCAGCAGTTACTCCCCGGGTTGGGAGCAGTACTTC. Translating it yields CASSYSPGWEQYF.

This clone appeared once. Here the CDR3 omits its conserved ending phenylalanine or tryptophan, so a read error is the likely source. The chain's CDR3 is CSVEDGWPTGELFV. The CDR3 coding sequence is TGCAGCGTTGAAGACGGATGGCCCACCGGGGAGCTGTTTGTT. V is TRBV29-1 and J is TRBJ2-2; D is uncertain. Germline V gene lookup returns CDR1 SQVTM and CDR2 ANQGSEA. Trimming removed 0 bases at V and 4 bases at J, with 9 bases between. The CDR3 consists of 14 residues.

The rearrangement uses TRBV5-1 and TRBJ2-7; a possible D gene is TRBD1 (5 bases). The CDR3 extends over 16 amino acids. V lost 3 bases to trimming and J lost 0 bases, with 16 bases between them. Germline V gene sequence: CDR1 SGHRS, CDR2 YFSETQ. As DNA, the CDR3 is TGCGCCAGCAGCTGGACACCGGACATCCTCTCCTACGAGCAGTACTTC. It codes for CASSWTPDILSYEQYF.

Notes on this clone: A read error may produce the germline difference seen at one junction end. The CDR3 bases are TGCAGAGTTGGTGGGGGGTCCCACGAGCAGTACTTC. This translates into CRVGGGSHEQYF. The chain joins TRBV29-1 to TRBJ2-7, with D possibly matching TRBD2 (6 bases). Germline-derived CDR1 and CDR2 are SQVTM and ANQGSEA. This CDR3 region has 12 residues.

Only a few counts were recorded for this clone. This rearrangement joins TRBV9 to TRBJ2-3; 13 bases are a match to TRBD2. Trimming at V came to 7 bases and at J to 5 bases, leaving 10 bases not matched to a gene. From germline, CDR1 is SGDLS and CDR2 YYNGEE. The CDR3 extends over 16 amino acids. The CDR3 DNA follows: TGTGCCAGCTCATTTGGCGGGACTAGCGGGGAAGATACGCAGTATTTT. Protein product: CASSFGGTSGEDTQYF.

The gene calls are TRBV5-4 and TRBJ1-1, with 9 positions matching TRBD1. CDR1 is SGHNT and CDR2 is YYREEE in the germline V gene (reference sequence). The V and J ends lost 5 bases and 6 bases, in that order; junction bases with no gene match: 11. The CDR3 is 15 amino acids. The CDR3 sequence is CASSRRTGEVPEAFF. CDR3 nucleotides: TGTGCCAGCAGTCGAAGGACAGGGGAAGTGCCTGAAGCTTTCTTT.

The chain has TRBV2 and TRBJ1-2, with TRBD1 identical over 11 bases. V gave up 4 bases and J gave up 5 bases; unmatched junction bases: 6. The CDR3 spans 15 residues. The germline CDR1 and CDR2 sequences are SNHLY and FYNNEI. CDR3 nucleotide sequence: TGTGCCAGCAGTGTCGGACAGGGGGCTCGATATGGCTACACCTTC. Its translation: CASSVGQGARYGYTF.